This T cell receptor (beta chain) emerged from a study of cytomegalovirus exposure and HLA in healthy donors. The CDR3 contains 13 residues. Per the germline V gene, CDR1 is MNHEY and CDR2 is SMNVEV (reference sequence). V was pared by 0 bases and J by 9 bases, with 9 bases between. Overall study findings and caveats: Reportedly, cytomegalovirus status was diagnosed with high sensitivity and specificity.

Libraries were prepared by immunoSEQ multiplex PCR; TCRdb keeps only in-frame clonotypes and omits some of them. There are about 220,000 clones in the sample; 90% to 95% occur only once, and more than 0.85% lies in the top ten. Concerning this clone: The antigen remains undetermined.

While the first cohort had about 610 subjects, the donors belonged to the separate validation cohort of about 110 subjects. This receptor was taken from a young woman in good health and CMV-seronegative. The chain carries TRBV27 and TRBJ2-1; possible D gene TRBD1, 6 bases. Sequences were obtained from PBMCs. CDR3 sequence (DNA): TGTGCCAGCAGTTTATCAGGACAGAGTGAGCAGTTCTTC. As protein: CASSLSGQSEQFF.